Shown below are 7 T cell receptor beta chains from a single sample sequenced in a study of blood T cell repertoires in COVID-19. TCRdb's copy holds only in-frame clones and misses some; the assay was immunoSEQ multiplex PCR. The table has 250,000 or so clones, around 82% seen once. What was sequenced was PBMCs or T cells enriched from blood (not recorded which). All receptors derive from a woman between 40 and 55 years old who had been exposed to COVID-19.

The rearrangement uses TRBV19 and TRBJ1-5, with D possibly TRBD1 on 6 matching bases. The CDR3 spans 13 residues. CDR1 and CDR2 (germline): LNHDA, SQIVND (reference sequence). The V and J ends lost 7 bases and 6 bases respectively, with 13 bases between them. CDR3: CASNKGVVQPQHF. CDR3 coding DNA: TGTGCCAGTAATAAGGGGGTGGTTCAGCCCCAGCATTTT.

V usage is TRBV4-3 and J usage is TRBJ2-5; 9 positions match TRBD2. J gave up 5 bases and V 4 bases, and 5 bases lay outside the gene matches. This CDR3 spans 14 amino acids. Germline V gives CDR1 LGHNA, CDR2 YSLEER. The CDR3 sequence is CASSPERGAETQYF. CDR3 nucleotide sequence: TGCGCCAGCAGCCCTGAGCGGGGGGCCGAGACCCAGTACTTC.

This clone came up a few times. The rearrangement links TRBV15 to TRBJ1-5; 9 bases agree with TRBD1. V was pared by 3 bases and J by 10 bases, with 1 base of the junction left unmatched. Germline assignment: CDR1 LNHNV and CDR2 YYDKDF (reference sequence). This CDR3 has 12 amino acids. CDR3 sequence reads: CATSRDRGPQHF. In DNA form, the CDR3 reads TGTGCCACCAGCAGGGACAGGGGCCCCCAGCATTTT.

The gene calls are TRBV12-3 or TRBV12-4 and TRBJ1-2; D is uncertain. The CDR3 runs 11 residues. Trimming cost V 6 bases and J 4 bases, with 6 bases left between them. CDR3 loop: CASSPGYGYTF. CDR3 DNA sequence: TGTGCCAGCAGCCCCGGCTATGGCTACACCTTC.

V usage is TRBV5-6 and J usage is TRBJ1-5; no firm D call. The V gene lost 0 bases and the J gene lost 6 bases, with 7 bases spanning the gap. This CDR3 is built from 13 residues. CDR1 and CDR2 from the germline V gene are SGHDT and YYEEEE. The CDR3 DNA reads TGTGCCAGCAGCTTGGTTGCGGGTCAGCCCCAGCATTTT. It is translated as CASSLVAGQPQHF. The full variable domain, with the rest looked up from reference TRBV5-6 and TRBJ1-5, is DAGVTQSPTHLIKTRGQQVTLRCSPKSGHDTVSWYQQALGQGPQFIFQYYEEEERQRGNFPDRFSGHQFPNYSSELNVNALLLGDSALYLCASSLVAGQPQHFGDGTRLSIL.

The V call is TRBV28, the J call TRBJ2-1, with D perhaps TRBD2 (6 bases). This CDR3 has 16 residues. In germline, CDR1 is MDHEN, CDR2 SYDVKM. V lost 2 bases to trimming and J lost 3 bases, with 14 bases between them. The CDR3 reads CASSLPQGLLYNEQFF. The CDR3 DNA reads TGTGCCAGCAGTTTACCCCAGGGACTCCTCTACAATGAGCAGTTCTTC.

In this sample, this clone turned up once. J is TRBJ2-5 and V is TRBV2; D is unclear. V was trimmed by 4 bases and J by 5 bases, leaving 5 bases between them. In germline, CDR1 is SNHLY, CDR2 FYNNEI. The CDR3 is 11 amino acids. CDR3: CASSGRETQYF. The CDR3 DNA is TGTGCCAGCAGTGGGCGGGAGACCCAGTACTTC.